What follows are 23 T cell receptor beta chains derived from one specimen sequenced in a study of T-cell memory formation after mild COVID-19. MiXCR was run by TCRdb on the 5' RACE reads, yielding one entry per CDR3 protein. Of fewer than 450,000 distinct CDR3 sequences listed, roughly 21% are singletons. Sequencing was done on a sample of PBMCs or a T cell subset sorted from them (not recorded which). All receptors come from an adult woman who had mild COVID-19 (a few samples of this study predate the infection). Cell type and time point are not known.

This clonotype came up many times. The J gene is TRBJ1-5, the V gene TRBV15, with D possibly TRBD1 on 6 matching bases. Between the trimmed V and J ends, which lost 4 bases and 7 bases, there was a span of 17 bases. CDR1 is LNHNV and CDR2 is YYDKDF in the germline V gene (reference sequence). CDR3 length equals 15 residues. CDR3 sequence reads: CATSKEQGLGQPQHF. The CDR3 DNA reads TGTGCCACCAGCAAGGAACAGGGTCTCGGGCAGCCCCAGCATTTT.

The table lists this clonotype with a few counts. This rearrangement joins TRBV29-1 to TRBJ2-3; D is unresolved. Trimming stripped 3 bases from V and 3 bases from J, with 10 bases between. The CDR3 contains 13 residues. Germline V CDR1 and CDR2: SQVTM, ANQGSEA. The CDR3 loop reads CSVDQDLTDTQYF. The CDR3 region has the DNA TGCAGCGTTGACCAGGATTTGACAGATACGCAGTATTTT.

This chain connects TRBV23-1 to TRBJ1-2; weak D call: TRBD1 (5 bases). TRBV23-1 is classed as an ORF, of uncertain function. CDR3 size: 15 residues. V lost 4 bases to trimming and J lost 8 bases, with 20 bases between them. The CDR3 spells CASSLGRAVREGYTF. The CDR3 nucleotides read TGCGCCAGCAGTCTGGGCAGGGCAGTTAGGGAGGGCTACACCTTC.

The chain is built from TRBV29-1 and TRBJ2-7; D possibly corresponds to TRBD1 (5 bases). This CDR3 has 12 residues. The V gene's germline CDR1 is SQVTM and CDR2 ANQGSEA. Trimming removed 7 bases at V and 4 bases at J, with 14 bases between. In DNA form, the CDR3 reads TGCAGCGCCAATAATCAGGGATACGAGCAGTACTTC. Amino acid sequence: CSANNQGYEQYF.

The sample holds a few counts of this clonotype. The V gene is TRBV7-2, the J gene TRBJ2-5; D possibly corresponds to TRBD2 (6 bases). With 5 bases removed from V and 5 bases from J, the gap between germline ends came to 21 bases. CDR3 size: 16 residues. Germline CDR1 SGHTA, CDR2 FQGNSA. CDR3 in amino acids: CASSVPPGGGGETQYF. For the CDR3, the DNA is TGTGCCAGCAGCGTCCCCCCCGGGGGAGGAGGCGAGACCCAGTACTTC.

This clonotype was found a few times. The J gene is TRBJ2-1, the V gene TRBV27; no clear D. This CDR3 has 11 residues. V was clipped by 2 bases and J by 9 bases, with 5 bases between them. In germline, CDR1 is MNHEY, CDR2 SMNVEV (reference sequence). CDR3 residues: CASSLHAEQFF. As DNA, the CDR3 is TGTGCCAGCAGTTTACACGCTGAGCAGTTCTTC.

This clonotype was seen a handful of times. The rearrangement joins TRBV7-6 to TRBJ2-2; 9 bases line up with TRBD1. This CDR3 comprises 15 residues. Trimming at V came to 1 base and at J to 6 bases, leaving 3 bases not matched to a gene. Germline V lookup: CDR1 SGHVS, CDR2 FNYEAQ. DNA for the CDR3: TGTGCCAGCAGCTTAGAGGGACAGGGTGCCGGGGAGCTGTTTTTT. It codes for CASSLEGQGAGELFF.

This clonotype was counted only a few times. This chain connects TRBV19 to TRBJ2-3; TRBD1 aligns across 7 bases. Per germline, CDR1 LNHDA and CDR2 SQIVND (reference sequence). The CDR3 totals 14 residues. V was pared by 5 bases and J by 4 bases, with 6 bases of the junction left unmatched. The CDR3 region is CASSPGTAADTQYF. DNA for the CDR3: TGTGCCAGTAGTCCGGGGACAGCGGCAGATACGCAGTATTTT.

This clonotype has a count of ten or more. This chain uses TRBV4-3 with TRBJ1-5, with 7 nucleotides matching TRBD1. V shed 0 bases, J shed 4 bases, and the junction held 3 bases outside the gene matches. CDR1 and CDR2 (germline): LGHNA, YSLEER. There are 15 residues in the CDR3. This CDR3 is CASSQETGNNQPQHF. CDR3 nucleotides: TGCGCCAGCAGCCAAGAGACAGGGAATAATCAGCCCCAGCATTTT.

This clonotype was found many times. This sequence joins TRBV5-1 and TRBJ1-2; D not certain. Germline loops: CDR1 SGHRS, CDR2 YFSETQ. The ends were cut back, 0 bases at V and 2 bases at J, with 8 bases in the middle. The CDR3 contains 14 residues. CDR3 nucleotides: TGCGCCAGCAGCTTGGTGGGGAACAACTATGGCTACACCTTC. It yields the protein CASSLVGNNYGYTF.

The V and J genes are TRBV18 and TRBJ2-7; 12 nucleotides line up with TRBD1. The CDR3 covers 17 residues. Germline loops: CDR1 KGHSH, CDR2 LQKENI. With 1 base clipped from V and 7 bases from J, the junction kept 11 bases outside the gene matches. In nucleotides, the CDR3 is TGTGCCAGCTCACCACTCCATCCGGGACAGGGGGCTGGGGAGCAGTACTTC. Translating it yields CASSPLHPGQGAGEQYF.

This clonotype was seen only once. This chain joins TRBV20-1 and TRBJ2-5; 8 nucleotides line up with TRBD2. Germline V gene sequence: CDR1 DFQATT, CDR2 SNEGSKA (reference sequence). Trimming cost V 6 bases and J 0 bases; bases outside gene matches: 9. CDR3 length: 15 amino acids. The CDR3 bases are TGCAGTGCGCGAAGCGGGGGAGTTTACCAAGAGACCCAGTACTTC. This gives the protein CSARSGGVYQETQYF.

This clonotype was seen ten or more times. The chain employs TRBV12-3 or TRBV12-4 and TRBJ2-3, with 9 bases that match TRBD1. The trim removed 1 base at V and 2 bases at J, leaving 1 base unmatched. This CDR3 is 15 amino acids long. CDR3: CASSLGQGVTDTQYF. The CDR3, as DNA: TGTGCCAGCAGTTTAGGACAGGGGGTCACAGATACGCAGTATTTT.

The V gene is TRBV9, the J gene TRBJ2-2; D is undetermined. This CDR3 is 14 amino acids long. Trimming took 3 bases from V and 6 from J, leaving 12 bases between them. CDR1 is SGDLS and CDR2 is YYNGEE in the germline V gene. Written as DNA, the CDR3 is TGTGCCAGCAGCGCCCAAGGGTGGCCCGGGGAGCTGTTTTTT. Amino acid sequence: CASSAQGWPGELFF.

A word on this clonotype: A far larger clone differs by one base, so this is likely a read error. The chain has TRBV7-9 and TRBJ2-7; D call uncertain. Germline V gives CDR1 SEHNR, CDR2 FQNEAQ (reference sequence). CDR3 size: 12 residues. Trimming took 3 bases from V and 3 from J, leaving 6 bases between them. The CDR3 sequence: CASSFDGYEQYF. DNA of the CDR3: TGTGCCAGCAGCTTTGACGGCTACGAGCAGTACTTC.

This clonotype has a handful of counts. The chain employs TRBV12-3 or TRBV12-4 and TRBJ1-2, with 10 bases matching TRBD1. The V and J ends lost 4 bases and 5 bases, in that order; junction bases with no gene match: 7. This CDR3 has 15 residues. CDR3 in DNA: TGTGCCAGCAGTTCACGGACAGGGGGAGGGTATGGCTACACCTTC. It is translated as CASSSRTGGGYGYTF.

The V and J genes are TRBV27 and TRBJ2-3; 13 bases are shared with TRBD2. This CDR3 is built from 17 residues. Germline V gene sequence: CDR1 MNHEY, CDR2 SMNVEV (reference sequence). V was pared by 4 bases and J by 1 base, with 5 bases of the junction left unmatched. The CDR3: CASSSLAGGPGTDTQYF. For the CDR3, the DNA is TGTGCCAGCAGTTCACTAGCGGGGGGGCCTGGCACAGATACGCAGTATTTT.

This clonotype has a handful of counts. This chain joins TRBV11-1 and TRBJ2-1, with D hard to call. CDR1 is SGHAT and CDR2 is FQDESV in the germline V gene (reference sequence). The germline V and J ends were trimmed by 3 bases and 7 bases, with 7 bases remaining between them. The CDR3 totals 12 residues. CDR3 DNA: TGTGCCAGCAGCTTTACGAAGAATGAGCAGTTCTTC. Translation: CASSFTKNEQFF.

This clonotype appeared a few times. The V gene is TRBV29-1, the J gene TRBJ2-2; a possible D gene is TRBD1 (6 bases). Trimming stripped 3 bases from V and 4 bases from J, with 6 bases between. CDR1 is SQVTM and CDR2 is ANQGSEA in the germline V gene. CDR3 length equals 12 residues. In DNA, the CDR3 is TGCAGCGTTGACAGGGGCACCGGGGAGCTGTTTTTT. This gives the protein CSVDRGTGELFF.

This chain connects TRBV29-1 to TRBJ1-2, with D possibly TRBD1 on 5 matching bases. Germline V gene data show CDR1 as SQVTM and CDR2 as ANQGSEA. The CDR3 length is 14 residues. V lost 8 bases and J lost 6, with 22 bases in between. CDR3 in amino acids: CSINEWGDPDGYTF. Here the CDR3 DNA reads TGCAGCATCAACGAATGGGGGGACCCCGATGGCTACACCTTC.

The chain recombines TRBV11-2 with TRBJ2-5, with D unresolved. The V and J ends lost 5 bases and 3 bases respectively, with 22 bases between them. This CDR3 is built from 17 residues. Germline V gene sequence: CDR1 SGHAT, CDR2 FQNNGV. The DNA of the CDR3 is TGTGCCAGCAGCAAGGGTCGGGCCGCCATGCAGGAAGAGACCCAGTACTTC. Amino acids: CASSKGRAAMQEETQYF.

This clonotype was detected only a few times. The rearrangement joins TRBV2 to TRBJ1-6; D not certain. The germline V gene encodes CDR1 SNHLY and CDR2 FYNNEI. There are 10 residues in the CDR3. V shed 4 bases and J shed 9 bases, with 1 base lying between them. The DNA of the CDR3 is TGTGCCAGCAGTGTTTCACCCCTCCACTTT. Its protein product is CASSVSPLHF. The variable domain in full, with the rest retrieved from reference TRBV2 and TRBJ1-6, is EPEVTQTPSHQVTQMGQEVILRCVPISNHLYFYWYRQILGQKVEFLVSFYNNEISEKSEIFDDQFSVERPDGSNFTLKIRSTKLEDSAMYFCASSVSPLHFGNGTRLTVT.

The CDR3 DNA is TGCGCCAGCAGCCAAGGGACCGATCCCAACGAGCAGTACTTC. Its translation: CASSQGTDPNEQYF. J is TRBJ2-7 and V is TRBV5-1; either TRBD1 or TRBD2 may supply D (5 bases each). The germline V and J ends were trimmed by 4 bases and 5 bases, with 16 bases remaining between them. The CDR3 has 14 residues. CDR1 SGHRS and CDR2 YFSETQ come from the germline V gene. The full variable domain, in which reference TRBV5-1 and TRBJ2-7 provide the parts outside the CDR3, is KAGVTQTPRYLIKTRGQQVTLSCSPISGHRSVSWYQQTPGQGLQFLFEYFSETQRNKGNFPGRFSGRQFSNSRSEMNVSTLELGDSALYLCASSQGTDPNEQYFGPGTRLTVT.